The 17 T cell receptor beta chains given below trace back to one sample, sequenced in a study. TCRdb redid the calling of the 5' RACE reads with MiXCR, one entry per CDR3 protein. The sample lists 35,000 to 50,000 distinct CDR3 sequences; about 29% were seen once. Sequencing was done on a sample of tumor-infiltrating memory CD4+ T cells sorted from the breast tumor. Indicated subset: memory CD4+ T cells, CD4+CD45RO+CD25-. Every receptor here comes from a female donor with breast cancer.

This clonotype was detected a few times. The V gene is TRBV7-9, the J gene TRBJ2-7; possibly TRBD2 for D (6 bases). The germline V and J ends were trimmed by 5 bases and 3 bases, with 11 bases remaining between them. Germline CDR1 reads SEHNR; CDR2 reads FQNEAQ (reference sequence). The CDR3 runs to 13 residues. CDR3 in amino acids: CASSPRDFYEQYF. The DNA of the CDR3 is TGTGCCAGCAGCCCCCGGGACTTCTACGAGCAGTACTTC.

This chain joins TRBV20-1 and TRBJ2-7; either TRBD1 or TRBD2 may supply D (5 bases each). Trimming removed 5 bases from V and 1 base from J, with 15 bases in between. The CDR3 contains 14 residues. Germline CDR1 and CDR2: DFQATT and SNEGSKA (reference sequence). The CDR3 is CSAVRDALSYEQYF. The CDR3 nucleotides are TGCAGTGCTGTCCGGGACGCCCTTTCCTACGAGCAGTACTTC.

Concerning this clonotype itself: This could be a read error, since a much larger clone is one nucleotide away. The chain recombines TRBV6-5 with TRBJ1-1; TRBD1 aligns across 8 bases. CDR3 length: 14 amino acids. Germline V gene data show CDR1 as MNHEY and CDR2 as SVGAGI. CDR3 region: CTSSGDRGNTEAFF. As DNA, the CDR3 is TGTACCAGCAGTGGTGACAGGGGAAACACTGAAGCTTTCTTT.

The gene calls are TRBV6-5 and TRBJ1-6, with D hard to call. The CDR3 length is 15 residues. Between the trimmed V and J ends, which lost 5 bases and 7 bases, there was a span of 15 bases. Germline assignment: CDR1 MNHEY and CDR2 SVGAGI. CDR3 DNA sequence: TGTGCCAGCAGTGAGACCCTGCCAGAGAATTCACCCCTCCACTTT. Translated: CASSETLPENSPLHF.

The V gene is TRBV20-1, the J gene TRBJ2-2; 11 nucleotides match TRBD1. In germline, CDR1 is DFQATT, CDR2 SNEGSKA (reference sequence). CDR3 length equals 16 residues. After removal of 5 bases from V and 4 bases from J, the junction contained 9 bases not matched to a gene. The CDR3 DNA reads TGCAGTGCTGCTGATGCCGGGACAGGGGGCACCGGGGAGCTGTTTTTT. Its translation is CSAADAGTGGTGELFF.

This clonotype showed up just once. The rearrangement links TRBV13 to TRBJ2-5; the D is unclear. Trimming pared 5 bases from V and 2 bases from J, leaving 12 bases between. The CDR3 is 14 amino acids. Per the germline V gene, CDR1 is PRHDT and CDR2 is FYEKMQ (reference sequence). CDR3 nucleotides: TGTGCCAGCAGCGAAAAGTCCGGACAAGAGACCCAGTACTTC. Protein product: CASSEKSGQETQYF.

This sequence joins TRBV5-1 and TRBJ1-1; a weak D match, TRBD1 (5 bases). The CDR3 extends over 13 amino acids. Germline CDR1 and CDR2: SGHRS and YFSETQ. Trimming removed 4 bases at V and 3 bases at J, with 10 bases between. This CDR3 is CASSPTGYTEAFF. Written as DNA, the CDR3 is TGCGCCAGCAGCCCCACAGGCTACACTGAAGCTTTCTTT.

The chain links TRBV24-1 to TRBJ2-2; the D gene could be TRBD1 or TRBD2 (6 bases each). The V gene lost 5 bases and the J gene lost 3 bases, with 24 bases spanning the gap. Germline CDR1 is KGHDR and CDR2 is SFDVKD. The CDR3 is 19 residues long. CDR3 protein: CATSGSRSGAKEYTGELFF. CDR3 coding DNA: TGTGCCACCAGTGGCAGTAGGTCGGGGGCGAAGGAGTACACCGGGGAGCTGTTTTTT.

The chain employs TRBV6-6 and TRBJ2-3; 8 bases are a match to TRBD2. From germline, CDR1 is MNHNY and CDR2 SVGAGI (reference sequence). This CDR3 is 18 amino acids long. The J segment lost 0 bases and the V segment lost 0 bases, leaving 8 bases of the junction unmatched. The DNA for the CDR3 is TGTGCCAGCAGTTACTCGATTACTAGCGGAGCCAGCACAGATACGCAGTATTTT. It translates to CASSYSITSGASTDTQYF.

The chain employs TRBV6-1 and TRBJ2-5, with 9 bases aligning to TRBD2. The J segment lost 10 bases and the V segment lost 7 bases, leaving 7 bases of the junction unmatched. The CDR3 runs 12 residues. The germline V gene has CDR1 MNHNS and CDR2 SASEGT. For the CDR3, the DNA is TGTGCCAGCAACCTTAGCGGGGGCCTCCAGTACTTC. Its translation: CASNLSGGLQYF.

This chain joins TRBV7-9 and TRBJ2-2; 8 bases align to TRBD1. From germline, CDR1 is SEHNR and CDR2 FQNEAQ (reference sequence). J lost 4 bases, V lost 5 bases, and 6 bases had no gene match. This CDR3 spans 15 amino acids. CDR3 sequence reads: CASSPRGQSTGELFF. The CDR3 DNA reads as TGTGCCAGCAGCCCCAGGGGGCAGAGCACCGGGGAGCTGTTTTTT.

This clonotype has just a few counts. The genes are TRBV5-1 and TRBJ2-5, with D possibly TRBD1 on 5 matching bases. CDR3 size: 16 residues. CDR1 and CDR2 (germline): SGHRS, YFSETQ. V lost 4 bases, J lost 0 bases, and 16 bases lay in between. CDR3 nucleotides: TGCGCCAGCAGCGGCATCACAGGACGGAACCAAGAGACCCAGTACTTC. This encodes CASSGITGRNQETQYF.

As for this clonotype: This sequence may be a read error, since a much larger clone differs from it by one base. The chain links TRBV6-2 or TRBV6-3 to TRBJ2-3; D may be TRBD1 (6 bases). Germline-derived CDR1 and CDR2 are MNHEY and SVGEGT. Between the trimmed V and J ends, which lost 5 bases and 0 bases, there was a span of 12 bases. CDR3 size: 15 residues. CDR3 nucleotide sequence: TGTGCCAGCAGTATCCTGACAGGAAGCACAGATACGCAGTATTTT. This gives the protein CASSILTGSTDTQYF.

This clonotype has more than one count but fewer than ten. J is TRBJ2-3 and V is TRBV6-5, with TRBD2 matching over 8 bases. Trimming removed 0 bases from V and 5 bases from J; junction bases left unmatched: 4. CDR3 length: 15 amino acids. CDR1 MNHEY and CDR2 SVGAGI come from the germline V gene. CDR3 protein: CASSYSGLERDTQYF. The CDR3 nucleotides read TGTGCCAGCAGTTACTCGGGACTAGAGAGAGATACGCAGTATTTT.

CDR3: CASSDRQFSGNTIYF. DNA for the CDR3: TGTGCCAGCTCAGATCGACAGTTCTCTGGAAACACCATATATTTT. The J gene is TRBJ1-3, the V gene TRBV18, with TRBD1 as a possible D gene (5 bases). Looked up from germline, CDR1 is KGHSH and CDR2 is LQKENI. The length of the CDR3 is 15 residues. V lost 5 bases, J lost 0 bases, and 11 bases lay in between.

The chain combines TRBV28 with TRBJ2-3; 14 bases line up with TRBD2. The CDR3 is made up of 17 amino acids. The J segment lost 5 bases and the V segment lost 5 bases, leaving 9 bases of the junction unmatched. CDR1 is MDHEN, CDR2 SYDVKM, per germline. CDR3 sequence (DNA): TGTGCCAGCAGTCTAGGACTAGCGGGAGGAACAAGAGATACGCAGTATTTT. It is translated as CASSLGLAGGTRDTQYF. Combining the CDR3 with reference TRBV28 and TRBJ2-3 gives the whole variable domain DVKVTQSSRYLVKRTGEKVFLECVQDMDHENMFWYRQDPGLGLRLIYFSYDVKMKEKGDIPEGYSVSREKKERFSLILESASTNQTSMYLCASSLGLAGGTRDTQYFGPGTRLTVL.

This clonotype has a handful of counts. This sequence joins TRBV6-1 and TRBJ1-1; 9 bases line up with TRBD1. With V trimmed by 7 bases and J by 4 bases, 4 bases remained unmatched. Looked up from germline, CDR1 is MNHNS and CDR2 is SASEGT. This CDR3 is built from 13 residues. In nucleotides, the CDR3 is TGTGCCAGCATGGGACAGGGAGGCACTGAAGCTTTCTTT. It translates to CASMGQGGTEAFF.